The 26 T cell receptor beta chains in this list originate from one sample, sequenced in a study of T cell responses to AZD1222 COVID-19 vaccine. Here immunoSEQ multiplex PCR was the method, and the copy in TCRdb shows in-frame clones only, minus some. The table shows some 120,000 clones, with about 91% occurring only once. This sample comprised peripheral blood, obtained on day 0 of AZD1222 vaccination. These receptors were obtained from an adult in good health.

This chain links TRBV23-1 with TRBJ1-3; tentatively, D is TRBD1 (5 bases). TRBV23-1 is placed among ORFs of uncertain function. CDR3 size: 13 residues. Trimming took 10 bases from V and 2 from J, leaving 12 bases between them. The CDR3 is CAKKTVTGNTIYF. Here the CDR3 DNA reads TGCGCCAAGAAGACAGTTACTGGAAACACCATATATTTT.

The V call is TRBV9, the J call TRBJ2-1; perhaps D is TRBD1 or TRBD2 (6 bases each). The CDR3 has 15 amino acids. V lost 1 base and J 7 bases, leaving 15 bases between the germline ends. The germline V gene has CDR1 SGDLS and CDR2 YYNGEE. CDR3 region: CASSVQGTPGNEQFF. The CDR3 nucleotides are TGTGCCAGCAGCGTACAGGGGACTCCGGGGAATGAGCAGTTCTTC.

The chain has TRBV6-5 and TRBJ2-1, with D maybe TRBD1 (5 bases). CDR1 is MNHEY, CDR2 SVGAGI, per germline. V lost 6 bases and J 2 bases, leaving 8 bases between the germline ends. The CDR3 length is 13 residues. The CDR3 nucleotides are TGTGCCAGCAGCCGCAGGGCCTACAATGAGCAGTTCTTC. Protein product: CASSRRAYNEQFF.

The V call is TRBV29-1, the J call TRBJ2-1, with D perhaps TRBD1 (6 bases). This CDR3 has 14 residues. Germline values: CDR1 SQVTM, CDR2 ANQGSEA. Trimming cost V 4 bases and J 2 bases, with 12 bases left between them. The CDR3 nucleotides read TGCAGCGTTGGGGCCCGGGACACCTACAATGAGCAGTTCTTC. It specifies CSVGARDTYNEQFF.

CDR3 amino acids: CASSQDDEQPQHF. In nucleotides, the CDR3 is TGCGCCAGCAGCCAAGATGATGAACAGCCCCAGCATTTT. This rearrangement joins TRBV4-1 to TRBJ1-5; D ambiguous. V lost 0 bases and J lost 7, with 7 bases in between. Germline lookup yields CDR1 MGHRA and CDR2 YSYEKL. This CDR3 has 13 amino acids.

The chain recombines TRBV19 with TRBJ2-1; D remains ambiguous. The CDR3 spans 12 residues. Germline CDR1 reads LNHDA; CDR2 reads SQIVND (reference sequence). The ends were cut back, 4 bases at V and 8 bases at J, with 9 bases in the middle. The CDR3 DNA sequence: TGTGCCAGTAGTAATCTGGTTGATGAGCAGTTCTTC. Translated: CASSNLVDEQFF.

The CDR3 here is CASSQGTGNTVNYGYTF. For the CDR3, the DNA is TGCGCCAGCAGCCAGGGGACCGGGAATACTGTTAACTATGGCTACACCTTC. V is TRBV4-1 and J is TRBJ1-2; a weak D match, TRBD1 (5 bases). The V gene lost 3 bases and the J gene lost 1 base, with 18 bases spanning the gap. CDR1 is MGHRA and CDR2 is YSYEKL in the germline V gene. The CDR3 contains 17 residues.

The chain employs TRBV3-1 (or the pseudogene TRBV3-2) and TRBJ2-6; D is ambiguous. The V end lost 6 bases, the J end lost 0 bases, and 9 bases lay between the germline ends. Germline lookup yields CDR1 LGHDT and CDR2 YNNKEL (reference sequence). The CDR3 loop spans 15 amino acids. The CDR3 nucleotides read TGTGCCAGCAGTCCTATCCGCTCTGGGGCCAACGTCCTGACTTTC. This gives the protein CASSPIRSGANVLTF.

The V gene is TRBV5-4, the J gene TRBJ2-1, with D maybe TRBD1 (6 bases). Trimming cost V 1 base and J 3 bases, with 14 bases left between them. Per germline, CDR1 SGHNT and CDR2 YYREEE (reference sequence). This CDR3 contains 16 residues. The CDR3 bases are TGTGCCAGCAGCTTGTCAACGGGACAAAACTACAATGAGCAGTTCTTC. It codes for CASSLSTGQNYNEQFF.

V and J are TRBV9 and TRBJ2-7; D gene unclear. Germline-derived CDR1 and CDR2 are SGDLS and YYNGEE. The CDR3 runs 14 residues. The V and J ends lost 0 bases and 12 bases respectively, with 19 bases between them. The CDR3 protein is CASSVGPDMSRRYF. In DNA, the CDR3 is TGTGCCAGCAGCGTAGGCCCCGATATGTCACGTCGGTACTTC.

The chain joins TRBV27 to TRBJ1-1; D is uncertain. The CDR3 is 15 residues long. From germline, CDR1 is MNHEY and CDR2 SMNVEV (reference sequence). The V end lost 0 bases, the J end lost 0 bases, and 8 bases lay between the germline ends. DNA for the CDR3: TGTGCCAGCAGTTTATCGAGTTACATGAACACTGAAGCTTTCTTT. Residues: CASSLSSYMNTEAFF.

This chain joins TRBV4-2 and TRBJ2-1, with 14 bases lining up with TRBD2. Germline V lookup: CDR1 LGHNA, CDR2 YNFKEQ. J lost 6 bases, V lost 4 bases, and 5 bases had no gene match. There are 16 residues in the CDR3. The CDR3 nucleotides are TGTGCCAGCAGCCTGACCGGGACTAGCGGGAGCAATGAGCAGTTCTTC. This translates into CASSLTGTSGSNEQFF.

This chain connects TRBV18 to TRBJ2-7; D remains unclear. The CDR3 totals 13 residues. Germline lookup yields CDR1 KGHSH and CDR2 LQKENI. V was clipped by 3 bases and J by 3 bases, with 9 bases between them. The CDR3 region has the DNA TGTGCCAGCTCACCTTCTAACGGCTACGAGCAGTACTTC. This gives the protein CASSPSNGYEQYF.

The J gene is TRBJ1-2, the V gene TRBV12-3 or TRBV12-4; unclear D gene. V was clipped by 1 base and J by 2 bases, with 5 bases between them. CDR3 length: 13 amino acids. The CDR3: CASSLEQNYGYTF. CDR3 coding DNA: TGTGCCAGCAGTTTAGAGCAGAACTATGGCTACACCTTC.

V and J are TRBV19 and TRBJ1-2; D remains unclear. V was shortened by 3 bases and J by 2 bases, with 10 bases between the two germline ends. The germline V gene has CDR1 LNHDA and CDR2 SQIVND (reference sequence). The CDR3 extends over 14 amino acids. This CDR3 reads CASSIMRLNYGYTF. The CDR3 nucleotides read TGTGCCAGTAGTATTATGCGCTTAAACTATGGCTACACCTTC.

The gene calls are TRBV7-2 and TRBJ2-7, with D hard to call. CDR1 and CDR2 from the germline V gene are SGHTA and FQGNSA. This CDR3 spans 15 amino acids. Trimming removed 4 bases at V and 3 bases at J, with 16 bases between. For the CDR3, the DNA is TGTGCCAGCAGCTCAACGACTTTACAGTACTACGAGCAGTACTTC. This translates into CASSSTTLQYYEQYF.

The chain links TRBV18 to TRBJ1-5; weak D call: TRBD1 (6 bases). Germline values: CDR1 KGHSH, CDR2 LQKENI. V lost 2 bases, J lost 8 bases, and 19 bases lay in between. The CDR3 is 16 residues long. CDR3 coding DNA: TGTGCCAGCTCACCAGTTCCGGAGGGGGGAAGGGAGCCCCAGCATTTT. Encoded protein: CASSPVPEGGREPQHF.

The chain combines TRBV10-2 with TRBJ1-5; possibly TRBD1 for D (5 bases). Germline V gene sequence: CDR1 WSHSY, CDR2 SAAADI. CDR3 size: 15 residues. Trimming cost V 8 bases and J 0 bases, with 14 bases left between them. CDR3 nucleotide sequence: TGCGCCAGCGGGGGGGAATGGGATAGCAATCAGCCCCAGCATTTT. This gives the protein CASGGEWDSNQPQHF.

This sequence joins TRBV27 and TRBJ2-7; D might be TRBD1 (6 bases). The germline V and J ends were trimmed by 0 bases and 6 bases, with 12 bases remaining between them. The CDR3 spans 14 residues. Germline CDR1 and CDR2: MNHEY and SMNVEV (reference sequence). The CDR3 DNA sequence: TGTGCCAGCAGTTTATCGTCCAGGGGTGGCGAGCAGTACTTC. Residues: CASSLSSRGGEQYF.

J is TRBJ2-3 and V is TRBV5-1; the match to TRBD1 covers 7 bases. Losses at the gene ends were 3 bases for V and 0 bases for J; bases not matched to a gene: 7. The CDR3 runs 16 residues. Germline CDR1 and CDR2: SGHRS and YFSETQ. As DNA, the CDR3 is TGCGCCAGCAGCTCAGGGACAGCGGCTAGCACAGATACGCAGTATTTT. Its protein is CASSSGTAASTDTQYF.

The rearrangement links TRBV24-1 to TRBJ1-1; no clear D. Trimming stripped 8 bases from V and 1 base from J, with 7 bases between. In germline, CDR1 is KGHDR, CDR2 SFDVKD. The CDR3 length is 12 residues. CDR3 bases: TGTGCCACCAAGGAGGGGAACACTGAAGCTTTCTTT. It translates to CATKEGNTEAFF.

V gene TRBV7-6 combines with J gene TRBJ2-1; 12 bases map to TRBD2. The CDR3 has 16 amino acids. The J segment lost 4 bases and the V segment lost 5 bases, leaving 6 bases of the junction unmatched. Germline CDR1 is SGHVS and CDR2 is FNYEAQ. The CDR3 sequence is CASSQLLAGGYNEQFF. The DNA of the CDR3 is TGTGCCAGCAGCCAGCTCCTAGCGGGAGGGTACAATGAGCAGTTCTTC. The variable domain in full, with the rest retrieved from reference TRBV7-6 and TRBJ2-1, is GAGVSQSPRYKVTKRGQDVALRCDPISGHVSLYWYRQALGQGPEFLTYFNYEAQQDKSGLPNDRFSAERPEGSISTLTIQRTEQRDSAMYRCASSQLLAGGYNEQFFGPGTRLTVL.

This chain links TRBV4-3 with TRBJ1-6; D remains unclear. Deletions cut 1 base from V and 9 bases from J, with 10 bases between. The length of the CDR3 is 14 residues. Germline V gene lookup returns CDR1 LGHNA and CDR2 YSLEER. CDR3 residues: CASSQGVSGSPLHF. CDR3 nucleotides: TGCGCCAGCAGCCAAGGAGTTTCGGGTTCACCCCTCCACTTT.

This clone was counted a single time. This chain joins TRBV6-5 and TRBJ2-4; D not certain. There are 15 residues in the CDR3. Per the germline V gene, CDR1 is MNHEY and CDR2 is SVGAGI. The ends were cut back, 6 bases at V and 3 bases at J, with 15 bases in the middle. DNA for the CDR3: TGTGCCAGCAGGCCAGCCGGGTTGGGCAAAAACATTCAGTACTTC. It yields the protein CASRPAGLGKNIQYF.

The chain links TRBV29-1 to TRBJ1-4; 8 positions match TRBD1. The germline CDR1 and CDR2 sequences are SQVTM and ANQGSEA. Trimming at V came to 3 bases and at J to 13 bases, leaving 10 bases not matched to a gene. The CDR3 loop spans 13 amino acids. CDR3 loop: CSVDFSGTGRLFF. The CDR3, as DNA: TGCAGCGTTGACTTCTCCGGGACAGGCCGACTGTTTTTT.

The chain joins TRBV7-9 to TRBJ1-1; 8 nucleotides line up with TRBD1. Germline trimming cut 3 bases from V and 4 bases from J; bases unmatched to any gene: 7. The CDR3 is made up of 15 amino acids. The germline CDR1 and CDR2 sequences are SEHNR and FQNEAQ (reference sequence). This CDR3 reads CASSFLTGVGTEAFF. The CDR3 DNA is TGTGCCAGCAGCTTTTTGACAGGGGTCGGCACTGAAGCTTTCTTT.